This section outlines one T cell receptor (beta chain) sequence together with its context. The data belong to a study of blood T cell repertoires in COVID-19. Study at large: The samples span acute and convalescent COVID-19 from the United States, Italy and Spain.

In the original processing: Using reference gene primer amplification, nucleated cell counts were estimated. Some clones are missing from TCRdb's copy, which holds only in-frame ones; the method was immunoSEQ multiplex PCR. V and J calls plus clone size are reproduced from that table; the DNA served to infer D and trimming. The sample comprises over 250,000 clones, approximately 80% of which are singletons, and about 5% rests with the top ten. CDR3 length: 15 amino acids. Germline loops: CDR1 MDHEN, CDR2 SYDVKM. With 5 bases clipped from V and 1 base from J, the junction kept 6 bases outside the gene matches.

The chain has TRBV28 and TRBJ1-2; 8 nucleotides line up with TRBD1. The specimen was PBMCs or T cells enriched from blood (not recorded which). The source is a man aged 40-49 years who had been exposed to COVID-19. CDR3 region: CASSKGQGLNYGYTF. The CDR3 nucleotides read TGTGCCAGCAGTAAAGGACAGGGCCTTAACTATGGCTACACCTTC.